Listed here are 23 T cell receptor beta chains from one sample, sequenced in a study of blood T cell repertoires in COVID-19. Libraries were prepared by immunoSEQ multiplex PCR; TCRdb keeps only in-frame clonotypes and omits some of them. The top ten clones hold less than 30% of a sample with around 120,000 clones, approximately 87% of them seen once. The sample was peripheral blood. These receptors originate from a woman in her 70s with acute or convalescent COVID-19.

The CDR3 DNA reads TGTGCCAGCAGTGCCCGACGGCGGGGGGGCTACACCTTC. Translation: CASSARRRGGYTF. V and J are TRBV12-3 or TRBV12-4 and TRBJ1-2, with a weak D call TRBD1 (5 bases). This CDR3 is 13 amino acids long. The V end lost 5 bases, the J end lost 8 bases, and 15 bases lay between the germline ends.

The chain is built from TRBV28 and TRBJ1-5, with no clear D. Trimming stripped 10 bases from V and 5 bases from J, with 18 bases between. Per the germline V gene, CDR1 is MDHEN and CDR2 is SYDVKM. This CDR3 is 14 amino acids long. The CDR3 region has the DNA TGTGCCACCCGCGAGACCGGGAGACATCAGCCCCAGCATTTT. Translation gives CATRETGRHQPQHF.

V gene TRBV7-9 combines with J gene TRBJ1-3; D ambiguous. The germline V gene encodes CDR1 SEHNR and CDR2 FQNEAQ (reference sequence). V was cut by 3 bases and J by 2 bases, with 8 bases left in between. The CDR3 spans 14 residues. DNA of the CDR3: TGTGCCAGCAGCTTTGCCGAGGCTGGAAACACCATATATTTT. Residues: CASSFAEAGNTIYF.

There are a few counts of this clone. The J gene is TRBJ1-5, the V gene TRBV21-1. TRBV21-1 is a recognized pseudogene. This CDR3 is built from 16 residues. CDR3 residues: CASSKYGGSGNQPQHF. As DNA, the CDR3 is TGTGCCAGCAGCAAATACGGGGGGTCGGGCAATCAGCCCCAGCATTTT.

The chain joins TRBV7-3 to TRBJ1-5, with 7 bases fitting TRBD1. From germline, CDR1 is SGHTA and CDR2 FQGTGA. The CDR3 consists of 13 residues. V was clipped by 5 bases and J by 5 bases; unmatched bases: 3. The CDR3 region is CASSRTGDQPQHF. The CDR3 DNA follows: TGTGCCAGCAGCCGGACAGGCGATCAGCCCCAGCATTTT.

The gene calls are TRBV11-3 and TRBJ2-7; 10 positions match TRBD1. The CDR3 runs 13 residues. CDR1 SGHNT and CDR2 YENEEA come from the germline V gene. Trimming at V came to 3 bases and at J to 6 bases, leaving 2 bases not matched to a gene. The CDR3 bases are TGTGCCAGCAGCTTCGGGACAGGGGCCGAGCAGTACTTC. Protein product: CASSFGTGAEQYF.

The gene calls are TRBV5-1 and TRBJ1-2; 7 bases agree with TRBD1. The CDR3 length is 15 residues. The junction had 14 bases not matched to a gene; V was cut back by 5 bases and J by 7 bases. Germline V CDR1 and CDR2: SGHRS, YFSETQ. The CDR3 region is CASSFLGQAPGGYTF. CDR3 nucleotides: TGCGCCAGCAGTTTCCTCGGACAGGCGCCGGGTGGCTACACCTTC. Full variable domain (rest looked up from reference TRBV5-1 and TRBJ1-2): KAGVTQTPRYLIKTRGQQVTLSCSPISGHRSVSWYQQTPGQGLQFLFEYFSETQRNKGNFPGRFSGRQFSNSRSEMNVSTLELGDSALYLCASSFLGQAPGGYTFGSGTRLTVV.

The chain couples TRBV2 to TRBJ2-5; 8 bases line up with TRBD1. The CDR3 extends over 14 amino acids. J lost 2 bases, V lost 2 bases, and 1 base had no gene match. Looked up from germline, CDR1 is SNHLY and CDR2 is FYNNEI. CDR3 sequence: CASSERTGQETQYF. In DNA form, the CDR3 reads TGTGCCAGCAGTGAACGGACAGGGCAAGAGACCCAGTACTTC.

The V call is TRBV7-8, the J call TRBJ2-5; 12 nucleotides line up with TRBD2. This CDR3 is built from 17 residues. Germline V gene sequence: CDR1 SGHVS, CDR2 FQNEAQ. V lost 2 bases and J lost 4; bases outside the gene matches: 8. In DNA, the CDR3 is TGTGCCAGCAGCTTATTGTCTAGCGGGGGGGCCCGAGAGACCCAGTACTTC. Residues: CASSLLSSGGARETQYF.

The V call is TRBV12-3 or TRBV12-4, the J call TRBJ1-2, with D possibly being TRBD1 (5 bases). This CDR3 is built from 13 residues. V was cut by 3 bases and J by 4 bases, with 9 bases left in between. The CDR3 coding sequence is TGTGCCAGCAGTTTGGGGCAACTCTATGGCTACACCTTC. This encodes CASSLGQLYGYTF.

V and J are TRBV5-6 and TRBJ2-7; 7 nucleotides align to TRBD2. V lost 0 bases and J lost 2; bases outside the gene matches: 5. There are 15 residues in the CDR3. Germline CDR1 and CDR2: SGHDT and YYEEEE. This CDR3 is CASSLVGAGAYEQYF. Here the CDR3 DNA reads TGTGCCAGCAGCTTGGTCGGCGCGGGGGCCTACGAGCAGTACTTC.

This clone is a singleton in its sample. The V and J genes are TRBV19 and TRBJ2-1; D is perhaps TRBD1 (5 bases). The CDR3 totals 17 residues. Trimming stripped 3 bases from V and 0 bases from J, with 15 bases between. Germline assignment: CDR1 LNHDA and CDR2 SQIVND (reference sequence). The CDR3 region has the DNA TGTGCCAGTAGTATTTTTGGGGCCGTTACCTCCTACAATGAGCAGTTCTTC. This sequence encodes CASSIFGAVTSYNEQFF.

This chain joins TRBV24-1 and TRBJ2-3, with 8 bases that match TRBD2. Germline V lookup: CDR1 KGHDR, CDR2 SFDVKD. The CDR3 extends over 15 amino acids. J lost 2 bases, V lost 6 bases, and 6 bases had no gene match. CDR3 protein: CATSNSGDHTDTQYF. CDR3 DNA sequence: TGTGCCACCAGTAATAGCGGGGATCACACAGATACGCAGTATTTT.

This rearrangement joins TRBV14 to TRBJ1-2; D ambiguous. Germline lookup yields CDR1 SGHDN and CDR2 FVKESK. Trimming took 0 bases from V and 7 from J, leaving 15 bases between them. The CDR3 consists of 15 residues. This CDR3 reads CASSQEGVWRGGYTF. CDR3 sequence (DNA): TGTGCCAGCAGCCAAGAAGGAGTTTGGCGCGGTGGCTACACCTTC.

The chain recombines TRBV3-1 (or the pseudogene TRBV3-2) with TRBJ1-6, with 8 positions matching TRBD1. This CDR3 has 15 residues. V was clipped by 3 bases and J by 5 bases; unmatched bases: 3. Germline CDR1 is LGHDT and CDR2 is YNNKEL (reference sequence). CDR3 loop: CASSHVDRDNSPLHF. CDR3 DNA sequence: TGTGCCAGCAGCCATGTGGACAGGGATAATTCACCCCTCCACTTT.

The chain recombines TRBV10-1 with TRBJ2-7; D possibly corresponds to TRBD1 (6 bases). In germline, CDR1 is WNHNN, CDR2 SYGVQD (reference sequence). The CDR3 consists of 13 residues. Trimming left V 5 bases short and J 3 bases short, with 11 bases between. DNA of the CDR3: TGCGCCAGCAGTTGGGACACCCGCTACGAGCAGTACTTC. Translated, it gives CASSWDTRYEQYF.

This chain connects TRBV28 to TRBJ2-1; 12 positions match TRBD2. The germline V gene encodes CDR1 MDHEN and CDR2 SYDVKM. The CDR3 extends over 17 amino acids. V lost 3 bases and J lost 12; bases outside the gene matches: 15. The CDR3 coding sequence is TGTGCCAGCAGTTTTCCCCTTCTAGCGGGGGGGCATACGGGGCAGTTCTTC. Protein product: CASSFPLLAGGHTGQFF.

This chain joins TRBV25-1 and TRBJ1-2; D remains ambiguous. Germline values: CDR1 MGHDK, CDR2 SYGVNS. V shed 0 bases and J shed 7 bases, with 15 bases lying between them. This CDR3 has 15 residues. The CDR3 loop reads CASSEYQTGGGGYTF. CDR3 coding DNA: TGTGCCAGCAGTGAATACCAGACTGGTGGCGGTGGCTACACCTTC.

The rearrangement joins TRBV5-4 to TRBJ1-3; 8 bases agree with TRBD1. CDR1 is SGHNT and CDR2 is YYREEE in the germline V gene (reference sequence). The CDR3 contains 17 residues. J lost 2 bases, V lost 0 bases, and 7 bases had no gene match. CDR3 region: CASSLAQGARAGNTIYF. In DNA, the CDR3 is TGTGCCAGCAGCTTGGCGCAGGGGGCGAGGGCTGGAAACACCATATATTTT.

The chain links TRBV3-1 (or the pseudogene TRBV3-2) to TRBJ2-5; D not resolved. Trimming stripped 8 bases from V and 4 bases from J, with 17 bases between. This CDR3 has 14 amino acids. Germline V lookup: CDR1 LGHDT, CDR2 YNNKEL (reference sequence). The DNA of the CDR3 is TGTGCCAGCCATCACCGTCAGGTTGGAGAGACCCAGTACTTC. This gives the protein CASHHRQVGETQYF.

The V call is TRBV19, the J call TRBJ2-1, with D maybe TRBD1 (7 bases). This CDR3 is built from 13 residues. Germline values: CDR1 LNHDA, CDR2 SQIVND (reference sequence). The V and J ends lost 7 bases and 8 bases respectively, with 15 bases between them. CDR3 sequence: CASTQGGFDEQFF. DNA of the CDR3: TGTGCCAGTACGCAGGGGGGCTTCGATGAGCAGTTCTTC.

A single count supports this clone. The rearrangement links TRBV9 to TRBJ1-5; possible D gene TRBD1, 6 bases. Germline loops: CDR1 SGDLS, CDR2 YYNGEE. The CDR3 spans 16 residues. Deletions cut 0 bases from V and 0 bases from J, with 10 bases between. The CDR3 loop reads CASSVGTGSSNQPQHF. The CDR3 nucleotides read TGTGCCAGCAGCGTAGGAACAGGGAGTAGCAATCAGCCCCAGCATTTT.

DNA of the CDR3: TGCGCCAGCAGCCCAACCGAGCGGGGGGGCTACAATGAGCAGTTCTTC. Translation: CASSPTERGGYNEQFF. The V gene is TRBV5-1, the J gene TRBJ2-1; TRBD2 aligns across 10 bases. The CDR3 loop spans 16 amino acids. After removal of 4 bases from V and 3 bases from J, the junction contained 7 bases not matched to a gene. The germline CDR1 and CDR2 sequences are SGHRS and YFSETQ.